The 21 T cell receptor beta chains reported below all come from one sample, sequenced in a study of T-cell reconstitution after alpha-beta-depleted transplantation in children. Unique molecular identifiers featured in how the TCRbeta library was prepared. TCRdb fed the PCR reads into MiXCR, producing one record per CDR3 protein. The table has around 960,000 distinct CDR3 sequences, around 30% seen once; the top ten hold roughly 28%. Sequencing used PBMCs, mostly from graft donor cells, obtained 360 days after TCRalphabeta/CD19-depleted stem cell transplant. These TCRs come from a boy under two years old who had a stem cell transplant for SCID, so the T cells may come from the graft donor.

The CDR3 bases are TGCAGTGGCGGACAGGGCCCCCCTGGAAACACCATATATTTT. This encodes CSGGQGPPGNTIYF. This chain links TRBV20-1 with TRBJ1-3; 8 nucleotides line up with TRBD1. In germline, CDR1 is DFQATT, CDR2 SNEGSKA (reference sequence). The CDR3 contains 14 residues. V trimming: 7 bases; J trimming: 2 bases; junction bases outside the gene matches: 7.

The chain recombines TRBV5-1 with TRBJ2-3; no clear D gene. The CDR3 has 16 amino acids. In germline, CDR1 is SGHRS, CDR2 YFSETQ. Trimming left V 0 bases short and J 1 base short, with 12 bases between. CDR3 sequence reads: CASSLVVFSGTDTQYF. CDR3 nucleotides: TGCGCCAGCAGCTTGGTCGTTTTTTCCGGCACAGATACGCAGTATTTT. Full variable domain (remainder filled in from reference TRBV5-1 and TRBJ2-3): KAGVTQTPRYLIKTRGQQVTLSCSPISGHRSVSWYQQTPGQGLQFLFEYFSETQRNKGNFPGRFSGRQFSNSRSEMNVSTLELGDSALYLCASSLVVFSGTDTQYFGPGTRLTVL.

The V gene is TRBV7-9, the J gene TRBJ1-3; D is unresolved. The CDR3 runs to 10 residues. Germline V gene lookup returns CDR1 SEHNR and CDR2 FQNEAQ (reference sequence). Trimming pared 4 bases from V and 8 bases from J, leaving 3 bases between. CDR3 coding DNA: TGTGCCAGCAGCTGGGACACCATATATTTT. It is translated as CASSWDTIYF. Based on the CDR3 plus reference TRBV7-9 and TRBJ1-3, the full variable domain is DTGVSQNPRHKITKRGQNVTFRCDPISEHNRLYWYRQTLGQGPEFLTYFQNEAQLEKSRLLSDRFSAERPKGSFSTLEIQRTEQGDSAMYLCASSWDTIYFGEGSWLTVV.

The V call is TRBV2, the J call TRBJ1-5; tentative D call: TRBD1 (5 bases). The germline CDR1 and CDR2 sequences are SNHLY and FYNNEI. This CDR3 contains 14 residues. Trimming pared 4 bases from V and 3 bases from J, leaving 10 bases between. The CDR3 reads CASSAREFNQPQHF. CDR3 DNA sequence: TGTGCCAGCAGTGCCAGGGAATTCAATCAGCCCCAGCATTTT. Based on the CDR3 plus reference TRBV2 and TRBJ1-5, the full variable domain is EPEVTQTPSHQVTQMGQEVILRCVPISNHLYFYWYRQILGQKVEFLVSFYNNEISEKSEIFDDQFSVERPDGSNFTLKIRSTKLEDSAMYFCASSAREFNQPQHFGDGTRLSIL.

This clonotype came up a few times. The CDR3 reads CSLYRGVKNIQYF. The DNA of the CDR3 is TGCAGCCTCTACAGGGGGGTCAAAAACATTCAGTACTTC. The chain is built from TRBV29-1 and TRBJ2-4; 8 nucleotides align to TRBD1. Germline V gives CDR1 SQVTM, CDR2 ANQGSEA. After removal of 8 bases from V and 3 bases from J, the junction contained 6 bases not matched to a gene. The CDR3 length is 13 residues.

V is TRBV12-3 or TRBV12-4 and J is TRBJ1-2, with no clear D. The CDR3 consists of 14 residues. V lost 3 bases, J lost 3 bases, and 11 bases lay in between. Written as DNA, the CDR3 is TGTGCCAGCAGTTTGTCGCCCTGGGACTATGGCTACACCTTC. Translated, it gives CASSLSPWDYGYTF.

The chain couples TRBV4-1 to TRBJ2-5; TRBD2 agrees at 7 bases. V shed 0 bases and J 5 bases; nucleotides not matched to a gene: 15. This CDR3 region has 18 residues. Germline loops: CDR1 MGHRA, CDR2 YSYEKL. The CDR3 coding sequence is TGCGCCAGCAGCCAAGAGGAGGCCGGGGAGGGGATCCAGGAGACCCAGTACTTC. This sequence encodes CASSQEEAGEGIQETQYF.

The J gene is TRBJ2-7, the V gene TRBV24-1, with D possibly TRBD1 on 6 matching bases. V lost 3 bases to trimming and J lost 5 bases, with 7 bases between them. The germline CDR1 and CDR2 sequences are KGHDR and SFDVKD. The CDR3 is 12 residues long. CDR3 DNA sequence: TGTGCCACCAGTGATCGGACAGACGAGCAGTACTTC. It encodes CATSDRTDEQYF.

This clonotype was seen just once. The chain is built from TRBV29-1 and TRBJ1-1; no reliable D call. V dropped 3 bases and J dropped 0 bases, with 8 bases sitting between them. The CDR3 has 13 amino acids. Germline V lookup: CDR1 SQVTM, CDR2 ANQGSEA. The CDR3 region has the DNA TGCAGCGTTGAGTCGTCTATGAACACTGAAGCTTTCTTT. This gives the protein CSVESSMNTEAFF.

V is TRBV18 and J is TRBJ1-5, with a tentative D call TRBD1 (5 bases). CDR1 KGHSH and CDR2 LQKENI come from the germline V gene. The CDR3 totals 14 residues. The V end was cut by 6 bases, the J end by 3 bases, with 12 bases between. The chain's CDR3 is CASSPTGNNQPQHF. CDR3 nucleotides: TGTGCCAGCTCTCCAACAGGTAACAATCAGCCCCAGCATTTT. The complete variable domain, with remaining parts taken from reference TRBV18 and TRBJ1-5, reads NAGVMQNPRHLVRRRGQEARLRCSPMKGHSHVYWYRQLPEEGLKFMVYLQKENIIDESGMPKERFSAEFPKEGPSILRIQQVVRGDSAAYFCASSPTGNNQPQHFGDGTRLSIL.

The CDR3 coding sequence is TGTGCCAGCAGCTTTGCTAGCGCCCAAGAGACCCAGTACTTC. Residues: CASSFASAQETQYF. This chain connects TRBV5-5 to TRBJ2-5, with TRBD2 as a possible D gene (6 bases). There are 14 residues in the CDR3. V lost 2 bases to trimming and J lost 1 base, with 9 bases between them. Germline CDR1 and CDR2: SGHKS and YYEKEE (reference sequence).

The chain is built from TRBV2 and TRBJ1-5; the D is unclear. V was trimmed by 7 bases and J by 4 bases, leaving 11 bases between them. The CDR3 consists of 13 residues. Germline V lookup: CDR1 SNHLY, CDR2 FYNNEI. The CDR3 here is CASKTRWNQPQHF. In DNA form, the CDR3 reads TGTGCCAGCAAGACCAGGTGGAATCAGCCCCAGCATTTT. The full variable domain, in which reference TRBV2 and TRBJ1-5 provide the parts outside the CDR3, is EPEVTQTPSHQVTQMGQEVILRCVPISNHLYFYWYRQILGQKVEFLVSFYNNEISEKSEIFDDQFSVERPDGSNFTLKIRSTKLEDSAMYFCASKTRWNQPQHFGDGTRLSIL.

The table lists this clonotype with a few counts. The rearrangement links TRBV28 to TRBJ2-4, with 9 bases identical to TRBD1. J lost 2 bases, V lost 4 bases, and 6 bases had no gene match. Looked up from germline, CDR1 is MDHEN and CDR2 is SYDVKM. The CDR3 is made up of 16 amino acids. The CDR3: CASSSPGQGTKNIQYF. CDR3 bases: TGTGCCAGCAGTTCCCCGGGACAGGGCACCAAAAACATTCAGTACTTC.

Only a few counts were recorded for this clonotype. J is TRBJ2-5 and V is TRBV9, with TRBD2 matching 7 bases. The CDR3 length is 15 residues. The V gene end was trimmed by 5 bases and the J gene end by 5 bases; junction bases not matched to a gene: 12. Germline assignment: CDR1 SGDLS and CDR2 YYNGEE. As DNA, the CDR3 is TGTGCCAGCAGTGTCACGGGGGGACTTCGGGAGACCCAGTACTTC. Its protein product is CASSVTGGLRETQYF. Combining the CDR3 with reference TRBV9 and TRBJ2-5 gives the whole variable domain DSGVTQTPKHLITATGQRVTLRCSPRSGDLSVYWYQQSLDQGLQFLIQYYNGEERAKGNILERFSAQQFPDLHSELNLSSLELGDSALYFCASSVTGGLRETQYFGPGTRLLVL.

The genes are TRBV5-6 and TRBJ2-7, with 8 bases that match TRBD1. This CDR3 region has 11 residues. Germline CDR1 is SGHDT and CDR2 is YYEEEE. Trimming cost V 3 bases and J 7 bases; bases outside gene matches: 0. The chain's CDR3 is CASSWDREQYF. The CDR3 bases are TGTGCCAGCAGCTGGGACAGGGAGCAGTACTTC.

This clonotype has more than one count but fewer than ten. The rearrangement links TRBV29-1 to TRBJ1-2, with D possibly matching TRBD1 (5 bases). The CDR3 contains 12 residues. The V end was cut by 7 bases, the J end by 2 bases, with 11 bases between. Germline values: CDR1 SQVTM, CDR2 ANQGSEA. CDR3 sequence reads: CSGQGENYGYTF. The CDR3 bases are TGCAGCGGGCAGGGCGAGAACTATGGCTACACCTTC.

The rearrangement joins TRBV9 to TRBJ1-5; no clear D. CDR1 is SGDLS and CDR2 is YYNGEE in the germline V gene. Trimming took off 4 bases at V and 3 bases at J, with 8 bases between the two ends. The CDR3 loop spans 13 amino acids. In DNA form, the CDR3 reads TGTGCCAGCAGCTCCTTTGACAATCAGCCCCAGCATTTT. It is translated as CASSSFDNQPQHF.

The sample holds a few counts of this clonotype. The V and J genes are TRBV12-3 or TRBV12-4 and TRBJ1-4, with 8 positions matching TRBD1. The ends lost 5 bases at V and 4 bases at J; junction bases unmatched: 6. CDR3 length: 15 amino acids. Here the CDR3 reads CASSDPTGVNEKLFF. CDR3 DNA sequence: TGTGCCAGCAGTGACCCGACAGGGGTTAATGAAAAACTGTTTTTT.

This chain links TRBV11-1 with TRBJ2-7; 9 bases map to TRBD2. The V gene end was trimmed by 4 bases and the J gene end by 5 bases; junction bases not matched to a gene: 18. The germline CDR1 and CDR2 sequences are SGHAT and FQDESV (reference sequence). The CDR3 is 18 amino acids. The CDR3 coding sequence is TGTGCCAGCAGCTCCGACTTTGGATTAGCGGGGGTTATGAACGAGCAGTACTTC. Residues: CASSSDFGLAGVMNEQYF.

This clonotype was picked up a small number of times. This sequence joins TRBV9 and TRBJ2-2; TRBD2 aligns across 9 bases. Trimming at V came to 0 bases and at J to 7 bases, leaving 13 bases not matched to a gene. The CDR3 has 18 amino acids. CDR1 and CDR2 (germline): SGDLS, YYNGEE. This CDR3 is CASSVEVASGVPNGELFF. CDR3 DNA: TGTGCCAGCAGCGTAGAGGTCGCTAGCGGGGTCCCAAACGGGGAGCTGTTTTTT.

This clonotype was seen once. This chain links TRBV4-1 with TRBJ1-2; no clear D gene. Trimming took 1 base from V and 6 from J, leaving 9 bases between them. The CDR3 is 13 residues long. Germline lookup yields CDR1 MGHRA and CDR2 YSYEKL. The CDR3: CASSQGGGNGYTF. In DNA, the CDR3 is TGCGCCAGCAGCCAAGGGGGAGGGAATGGCTACACCTTC.